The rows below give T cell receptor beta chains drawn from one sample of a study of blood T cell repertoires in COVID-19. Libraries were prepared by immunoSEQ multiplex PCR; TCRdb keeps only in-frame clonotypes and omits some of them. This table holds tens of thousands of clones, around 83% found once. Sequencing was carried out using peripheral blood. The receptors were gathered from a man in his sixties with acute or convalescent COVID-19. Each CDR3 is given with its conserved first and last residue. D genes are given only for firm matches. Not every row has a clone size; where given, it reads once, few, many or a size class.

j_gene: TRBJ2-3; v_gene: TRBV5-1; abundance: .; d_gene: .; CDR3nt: TGCGCCAGCAGCTTGTGGGGGACATCTTCGACAGATACGCAGTATTTT; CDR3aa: CASSLWGTSSTDTQYF
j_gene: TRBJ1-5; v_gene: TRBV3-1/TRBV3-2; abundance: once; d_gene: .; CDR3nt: TGTGCCAGCAATTTTGGAGGGCTCGGTCAGCCCCAGCATTTT; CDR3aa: CASNFGGLGQPQHF
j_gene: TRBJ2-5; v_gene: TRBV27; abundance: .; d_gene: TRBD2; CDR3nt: TGTGCCAGCAGTGCCCAGCGGGGGGTGCAAGAGACCCAGTACTTC; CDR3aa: CASSAQRGVQETQYF
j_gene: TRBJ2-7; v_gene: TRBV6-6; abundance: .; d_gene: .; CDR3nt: TGTGCCAGCAGTTCAGGTTGGACTCCTCACGAGCAGTACTTC; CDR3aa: CASSSGWTPHEQYF
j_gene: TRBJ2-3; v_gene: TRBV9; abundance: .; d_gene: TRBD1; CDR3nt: TGTGCCAGCAGCGCCGACAGGGTAGACACAGATACGCAGTATTTT; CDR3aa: CASSADRVDTDTQYF
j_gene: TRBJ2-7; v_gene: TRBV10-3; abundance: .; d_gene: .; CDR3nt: TGTGCCATCAGTGAGAGGCAGGGGCACGAGCAGTACTTC; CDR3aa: CAISERQGHEQYF
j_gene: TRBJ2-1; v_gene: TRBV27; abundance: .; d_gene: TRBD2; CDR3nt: TGTGCCAGCAGTTTATGGGGGGTGGACCGTCGCGGGGGCAATGAGCAGTTCTTC; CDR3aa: CASSLWGVDRRGGNEQFF
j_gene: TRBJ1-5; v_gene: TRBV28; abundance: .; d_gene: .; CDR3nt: TGTGCCAGCAGTCTCAGAGGCCAGCCCCAGCATTTT; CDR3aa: CASSLRGQPQHF
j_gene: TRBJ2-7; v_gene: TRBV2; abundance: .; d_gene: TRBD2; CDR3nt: TGTGCCAGCAGTCCTAGCGGGAGGTTTAATTACGAGCAGTACTTC; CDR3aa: CASSPSGRFNYEQYF
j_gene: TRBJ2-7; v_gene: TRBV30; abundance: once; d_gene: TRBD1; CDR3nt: TGTGCCTGGGGGACAGGGGTCGGCACCTACGAGCAGTACTTC; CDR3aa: CAWGTGVGTYEQYF
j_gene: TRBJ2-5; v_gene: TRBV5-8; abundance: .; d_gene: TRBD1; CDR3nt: TGTGCCAGCAGTCCGCTCGGACAGGGGGCGGGAGAGACCCAGTACTTC; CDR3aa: CASSPLGQGAGETQYF
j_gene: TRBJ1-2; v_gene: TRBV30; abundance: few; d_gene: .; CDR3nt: TGTGCCTGGAGGATACAGGGCTCCTATGGCTACACCTTC; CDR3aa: CAWRIQGSYGYTF
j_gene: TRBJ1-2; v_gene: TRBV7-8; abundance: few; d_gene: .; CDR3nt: TGTGCCAGCAGCTTTCAGGGCCACTATGGCTACACCTTC; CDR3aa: CASSFQGHYGYTF
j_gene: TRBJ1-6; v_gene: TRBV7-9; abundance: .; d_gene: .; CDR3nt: TGTGCCAGCAGCCAATCGGGAGACCCTTCACCCCTCCACTTT; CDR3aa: CASSQSGDPSPLHF
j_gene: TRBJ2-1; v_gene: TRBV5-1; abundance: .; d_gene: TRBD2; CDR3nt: TGCGCCAGCAGCTTGTTCGTCGGCGGGAGAGGCAATGAGCAGTTCTTC; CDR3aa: CASSLFVGGRGNEQFF
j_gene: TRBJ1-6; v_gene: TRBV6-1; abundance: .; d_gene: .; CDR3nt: TGTGCCAGCAGTGAGGGGAGCGAATCACCCCTCCACTTT; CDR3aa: CASSEGSESPLHF
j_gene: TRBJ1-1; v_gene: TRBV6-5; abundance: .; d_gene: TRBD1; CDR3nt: TGTGCCAGCAGTTGGTTGGGACAGGGAACTGAAGCTTTCTTT; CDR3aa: CASSWLGQGTEAFF
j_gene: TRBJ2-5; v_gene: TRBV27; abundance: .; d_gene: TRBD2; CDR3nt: TGTGCCAGCAGTCCCAGACTAGCGGGGGTAGAGACCCAGTACTTC; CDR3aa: CASSPRLAGVETQYF
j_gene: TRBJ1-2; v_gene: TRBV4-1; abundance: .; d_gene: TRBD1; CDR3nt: TGCGCCAGCAGCCAAGACCCAACATCAACCGGGACAGATTATGGCTACACCTTC; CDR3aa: CASSQDPTSTGTDYGYTF
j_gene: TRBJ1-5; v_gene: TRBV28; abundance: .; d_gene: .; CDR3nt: TGTGCCAGCAGTACAAATCAGCCCCAGCATTTT; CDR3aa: CASSTNQPQHF
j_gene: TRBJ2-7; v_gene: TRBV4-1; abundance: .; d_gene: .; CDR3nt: TGCGCCAGCAGCCAACTGACATACCCCTACGAGCAGTACTTC; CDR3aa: CASSQLTYPYEQYF
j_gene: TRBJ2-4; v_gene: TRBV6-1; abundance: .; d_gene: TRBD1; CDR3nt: TGTGCCAGCAGTGAAAGGGACAGCATTCAGTACTTC; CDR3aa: CASSERDSIQYF
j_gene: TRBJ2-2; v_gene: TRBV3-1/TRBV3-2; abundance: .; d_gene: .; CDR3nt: TGTGCCAGCAGCCAGGGGGGGCGAGGGGAGCTGTTTTTT; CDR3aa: CASSQGGRGELFF
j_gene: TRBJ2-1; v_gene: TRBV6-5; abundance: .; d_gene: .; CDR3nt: TGTGCCAGCGGAAGGCCGGGATGGTCCTACAATGAGCAGTTCTTC; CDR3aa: CASGRPGWSYNEQFF
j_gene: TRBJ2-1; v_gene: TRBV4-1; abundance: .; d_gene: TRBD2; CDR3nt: TGCGCCAGCAGCCAGGGACTAGCGGGAGGAAACAATGAGCAGTTCTTC; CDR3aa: CASSQGLAGGNNEQFF
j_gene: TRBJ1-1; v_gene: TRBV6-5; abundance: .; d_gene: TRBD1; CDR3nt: TGTGCCAGCCTGCTAGGACAGGGTAGTGGCACTGAAGCTTTCTTT; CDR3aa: CASLLGQGSGTEAFF
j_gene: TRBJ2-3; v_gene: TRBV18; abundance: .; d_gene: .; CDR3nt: TGTGCCAGCTCAGTTTTCCGAACGGGGGTGAGCACAGATACGCAGTATTTT; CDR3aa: CASSVFRTGVSTDTQYF
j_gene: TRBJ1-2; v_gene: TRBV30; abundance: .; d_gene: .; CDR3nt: TGTGCCTGGAGTTTACAGACAGGTGGCTACACCTTC; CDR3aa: CAWSLQTGGYTF